The sample holds many counts of the clone carrying this T cell receptor beta chain. Its antigen remains unknown. The source of the sample is a study of early T cells in non-severe SARS-CoV-2 infection. Overall study context: Sequenced bulk RNA came from whole blood that was unsorted, and chains were unpaired.

Unique molecular identifiers (one per individual cDNA molecule) were attached. MiXCR, applied by TCRdb to the 5' RACE reads, yields one record per CDR3 protein. The sample includes tens of thousands of distinct CDR3 sequences, approximately 15% of them seen just once. Study findings and constraints: There was a bias toward anti-spike CD8 responses in VDJdb matching, which missed private and CD4 specificities.

V lost 4 bases, J lost 11 bases, and 11 bases lay in between. Germline-derived CDR1 and CDR2 are MGHDK and SYGVNS. The CDR3 extends over 11 amino acids. Sequenced input: whole blood. This clonotype was sampled from an adult who was a healthcare worker with PCR-confirmed SARS-CoV-2 infection or an uninfected control (not recorded which). V and J are TRBV25-1 and TRBJ1-1; D not resolved. CDR3 bases: TGTGCCAGCAGTGGGCACCCTGGGGCTTTCTTT. Encoded protein: CASSGHPGAFF.